The 28 T cell receptor beta chains in this list originate from one sample, sequenced in a study of T cell responses to AZD1222 COVID-19 vaccine. The protocol was immunoSEQ multiplex PCR, while the TCRdb copy is restricted to in-frame clones and leaves out a portion. The sample records approximately 190,000 clones, approximately 91% being singletons. This specimen consisted of peripheral blood, obtained on day 0 of AZD1222 vaccination. The receptor source for this set is an adult in good health.

This clone was observed once. The chain carries TRBV29-1 and TRBJ2-1, with D perhaps TRBD1 or TRBD2 (5 bases each). The CDR3 has 17 residues. Germline V gene lookup returns CDR1 SQVTM and CDR2 ANQGSEA. Trimming cost V 3 bases and J 3 bases, with 21 bases left between them. In nucleotides, the CDR3 is TGCAGCGTTGACGGGCCCGAAAAACGGGACGGCTACAATGAGCAGTTCTTC. This encodes CSVDGPEKRDGYNEQFF.

The chain joins TRBV27 to TRBJ2-3; 15 nucleotides line up with TRBD2. After removal of 1 base from V and 3 bases from J, the junction contained 8 bases not matched to a gene. The CDR3 extends over 19 amino acids. The germline V gene encodes CDR1 MNHEY and CDR2 SMNVEV (reference sequence). In DNA, the CDR3 is TGTGCCAGCAGTTTATTTGGACTAGCGGGAGGGCTGGGTACAGATACGCAGTATTTT. Protein product: CASSLFGLAGGLGTDTQYF.

This chain links TRBV7-2 with TRBJ2-1; a possible D gene is TRBD2 (6 bases). CDR1 SGHTA and CDR2 FQGNSA come from the germline V gene. Trimming removed 5 bases from V and 5 bases from J, with 16 bases in between. This CDR3 spans 15 amino acids. CDR3 loop: CASSESGYRNNEQFF. CDR3 nucleotide sequence: TGTGCCAGCAGCGAGAGCGGGTACAGGAACAATGAGCAGTTCTTC.

This chain connects TRBV10-3 to TRBJ1-1, with D maybe TRBD1 (6 bases). V was clipped by 10 bases and J by 1 base, with 25 bases between them. The CDR3 loop spans 17 amino acids. Germline V gene lookup returns CDR1 ENHRY and CDR2 SYGVKD. Written as DNA, the CDR3 is TGTGCCACAGAGAAGATCAACAGGGATTTGGGGAACACTGAAGCTTTCTTT. Translation: CATEKINRDLGNTEAFF.

V is TRBV18 and J is TRBJ2-3, with 8 bases aligning to TRBD1. With V trimmed by 0 bases and J by 2 bases, 4 bases remained unmatched. CDR3 length equals 16 residues. Germline V gene sequence: CDR1 KGHSH, CDR2 LQKENI. The CDR3 region is CASSPPDRVYTDTQYF. In DNA, the CDR3 is TGTGCCAGCTCACCACCGGACAGGGTTTACACAGATACGCAGTATTTT. The full variable domain, rest sourced from reference TRBV18 and TRBJ2-3, is NAGVMQNPRHLVRRRGQEARLRCSPMKGHSHVYWYRQLPEEGLKFMVYLQKENIIDESGMPKERFSAEFPKEGPSILRIQQVVRGDSAAYFCASSPPDRVYTDTQYFGPGTRLTVL.

The genes are TRBV28 and TRBJ2-7, with a possible D match to TRBD2 (5 bases). The CDR3 loop spans 17 amino acids. Germline assignment: CDR1 MDHEN and CDR2 SYDVKM. The V and J ends lost 5 bases and 0 bases respectively, with 20 bases between them. CDR3 nucleotides: TGTGCCAGCAGTGGTATAGGATCGAGAAGCGGCTCCTACGAGCAGTACTTC. Encoded protein: CASSGIGSRSGSYEQYF.

The chain has TRBV25-1 and TRBJ2-7; a possible D gene is TRBD1 (5 bases). V was cut by 4 bases and J by 6 bases, with 13 bases left in between. The CDR3 runs 13 residues. Germline V gene sequence: CDR1 MGHDK, CDR2 SYGVNS. The CDR3 DNA reads as TGTGCCAGCAGTGCGGTAAGGGGCGGCGAGCAGTACTTC. It translates to CASSAVRGGEQYF.

This sequence joins TRBV15 and TRBJ2-1, with D perhaps given as TRBD1 or TRBD2 (5 bases each). Trimming stripped 1 base from V and 10 bases from J, with 11 bases between. Germline values: CDR1 LNHNV, CDR2 YYDKDF (reference sequence). CDR3 length equals 13 residues. The CDR3 coding sequence is TGTGCCACCAGCAGAGTTCGGGACGTAGAGCAGTTCTTC. Amino acid sequence: CATSRVRDVEQFF.

This chain connects TRBV9 to TRBJ1-1; D is possibly TRBD1 (5 bases). Trimming left V 3 bases short and J 1 base short, with 10 bases between. This CDR3 spans 14 amino acids. Germline CDR1 is SGDLS and CDR2 is YYNGEE. The CDR3 region is CASSAGDENTEAFF. DNA of the CDR3: TGTGCCAGCAGCGCCGGGGACGAGAACACTGAAGCTTTCTTT. Variable domain in full (rest from reference TRBV9 and TRBJ1-1): DSGVTQTPKHLITATGQRVTLRCSPRSGDLSVYWYQQSLDQGLQFLIQYYNGEERAKGNILERFSAQQFPDLHSELNLSSLELGDSALYFCASSAGDENTEAFFGQGTRLTVV.

V and J are TRBV7-9 and TRBJ2-3; D is possibly TRBD1 or TRBD2 (5 bases each). The CDR3 covers 16 residues. Looked up from germline, CDR1 is SEHNR and CDR2 is FQNEAQ (reference sequence). The V and J ends lost 0 bases and 5 bases respectively, with 15 bases between them. The CDR3 protein is CASSLAGRYFGDTQYF. The CDR3 DNA follows: TGTGCCAGCAGCTTAGCGGGACGCTATTTTGGAGATACGCAGTATTTT. Full variable domain (outside the CDR3, taken from reference TRBV7-9 and TRBJ2-3): DTGVSQNPRHKITKRGQNVTFRCDPISEHNRLYWYRQTLGQGPEFLTYFQNEAQLEKSRLLSDRFSAERPKGSFSTLEIQRTEQGDSAMYLCASSLAGRYFGDTQYFGPGTRLTVL.

The chain links TRBV12-5 to TRBJ2-5; 12 nucleotides match TRBD2. The germline CDR1 and CDR2 sequences are LGHNT and FRNRAP. The CDR3 length is 16 residues. V lost 2 bases, J lost 4 bases, and 5 bases stayed unmatched. The CDR3 loop reads CASGLTSGGIPETQYF. The CDR3, as DNA: TGTGCTAGTGGTTTGACTAGCGGGGGGATCCCAGAGACCCAGTACTTC.

The V call is TRBV11-3, the J call TRBJ2-2; no definite D call. There are 14 residues in the CDR3. The ends were cut back, 1 base at V and 3 bases at J, with 6 bases in the middle. Germline V gives CDR1 SGHNT, CDR2 YENEEA. The DNA of the CDR3 is TGTGCCAGCAGCTTAGGGCGGTACACCGGGGAGCTGTTTTTT. This encodes CASSLGRYTGELFF.

The rearrangement joins TRBV18 to TRBJ1-1, with D unresolved. V lost 5 bases and J lost 0, with 16 bases in between. Germline V gives CDR1 KGHSH, CDR2 LQKENI. This CDR3 region has 16 residues. CDR3 residues: CASSTDNLYMNTEAFF. In DNA, the CDR3 is TGTGCCAGCTCAACAGACAATCTATACATGAACACTGAAGCTTTCTTT. The full variable domain, in which reference TRBV18 and TRBJ1-1 provide the parts outside the CDR3, is NAGVMQNPRHLVRRRGQEARLRCSPMKGHSHVYWYRQLPEEGLKFMVYLQKENIIDESGMPKERFSAEFPKEGPSILRIQQVVRGDSAAYFCASSTDNLYMNTEAFFGQGTRLTVV.

This clone was observed once. The rearrangement uses TRBV7-8 and TRBJ2-5; TRBD2 matches 8 bases. CDR3 size: 15 residues. Germline-derived CDR1 and CDR2 are SGHVS and FQNEAQ. V lost 1 base and J lost 5; bases outside the gene matches: 6. The CDR3 coding sequence is TGTGCCAGCAGCTTAGATTTAGCGGGGTCGGAGACCCAGTACTTC. Translating gives CASSLDLAGSETQYF.

The sample holds many counts of this clone. Additional DNA sequences in this sample encode the identical CDR3. The V and J genes are TRBV2 and TRBJ1-1; 9 bases agree with TRBD1. V shed 4 bases and J 5 bases; nucleotides not matched to a gene: 2. This CDR3 contains 13 residues. CDR1 and CDR2 (germline): SNHLY, FYNNEI. CDR3 nucleotide sequence: TGTGCCAGCAGTGTAGGGACAGGGACTGAAGCTTTCTTT. This encodes CASSVGTGTEAFF.

The DNA for the CDR3 is TGCGCCAGCAGCAGCAGTCGTCTACAGGGGATCGATGAAGCTTTCTTT. Translation: CASSSSRLQGIDEAFF. The J gene is TRBJ1-1, the V gene TRBV5-1; TRBD1 agrees at 7 bases. The CDR3 contains 16 residues. Germline-derived CDR1 and CDR2 are SGHRS and YFSETQ. Germline trimming cut 4 bases from V and 7 bases from J; bases unmatched to any gene: 16. The whole variable domain, filled in from reference TRBV5-1 and TRBJ1-1, reads KAGVTQTPRYLIKTRGQQVTLSCSPISGHRSVSWYQQTPGQGLQFLFEYFSETQRNKGNFPGRFSGRQFSNSRSEMNVSTLELGDSALYLCASSSSRLQGIDEAFFGQGTRLTVV.

The V call is TRBV5-8, the J call TRBJ1-1, with D hard to call. The CDR3 sequence is 12 residues long. The germline V gene has CDR1 SGHTS and CDR2 YDEGEE. Trimming stripped 7 bases from V and 5 bases from J, with 12 bases between. CDR3 nucleotides: TGTGCCAGCGGACTAGTTAGGACTGAAGCTTTCTTT. It is translated as CASGLVRTEAFF. The full variable domain, its missing parts supplied by reference TRBV5-8 and TRBJ1-1, is EAGVTQSPTHLIKTRGQQATLRCSPISGHTSVYWYQQALGLGLQFLLWYDEGEERNRGNFPPRFSGRQFPNYSSELNVNALELEDSALYLCASGLVRTEAFFGQGTRLTVV.

The chain carries TRBV9 and TRBJ2-7; 8 bases line up with TRBD2. Germline V gives CDR1 SGDLS, CDR2 YYNGEE. There are 15 residues in the CDR3. V trimming: 0 bases; J trimming: 4 bases; junction bases outside the gene matches: 6. CDR3 in amino acids: CASSVEASGLYEQYF. CDR3 bases: TGTGCCAGCAGCGTAGAGGCTAGCGGGTTATACGAGCAGTACTTC.

J is TRBJ1-5 and V is TRBV6-1, with D unresolved. V was pared by 0 bases and J by 5 bases, with 8 bases between. CDR3 size: 14 residues. Germline CDR1 and CDR2: MNHNS and SASEGT. The CDR3 loop is CASSEARRDQPQHF. CDR3 bases: TGTGCCAGCAGTGAAGCCCGGCGGGATCAGCCCCAGCATTTT.

The chain combines TRBV18 with TRBJ2-5, with 9 bases matching TRBD1. V dropped 6 bases and J dropped 5; count of bases not matched to a gene: 7. Germline V gene lookup returns CDR1 KGHSH and CDR2 LQKENI. CDR3 length: 14 residues. The CDR3 loop is CASSLDRGYETQYF. The DNA of the CDR3 is TGTGCCAGCTCTCTCGACAGGGGGTATGAGACCCAGTACTTC.

The rearrangement uses TRBV4-3 and TRBJ1-3; no clear D gene. Per germline, CDR1 LGHNA and CDR2 YSLEER. The V end was cut by 0 bases, the J end by 7 bases, with 10 bases between. CDR3 length equals 14 residues. CDR3 protein: CASSQDSRPNTIYF. As DNA, the CDR3 is TGCGCCAGCAGCCAAGATTCCAGGCCGAACACCATATATTTT.

The chain couples TRBV9 to TRBJ2-3, with 7 bases matching TRBD2. This CDR3 is 16 amino acids long. V gave up 2 bases and J gave up 3 bases; unmatched junction bases: 9. Germline CDR1 is SGDLS and CDR2 is YYNGEE. This CDR3 reads CASSVGDYPGTDTQYF. CDR3 sequence (DNA): TGTGCCAGCAGCGTGGGGGACTACCCGGGGACAGATACGCAGTATTTT.

The chain combines TRBV6-1 with TRBJ2-7; TRBD1 might be the D (6 bases). The germline V gene has CDR1 MNHNS and CDR2 SASEGT. V dropped 1 base and J dropped 1 base, with 17 bases sitting between them. This CDR3 region has 17 residues. The CDR3 region has the DNA TGTGCCAGCAGTGAAGACGTTTGGGCAGGGGAATCCTACGAGCAGTACTTC. This sequence encodes CASSEDVWAGESYEQYF.

This chain links TRBV6-2 or TRBV6-3 with TRBJ2-7, with 7 nucleotides matching TRBD1. This CDR3 is built from 12 residues. Per the germline V gene, CDR1 is MNHEY and CDR2 is SVGEGT. V lost 6 bases, J lost 5 bases, and 4 bases stayed unmatched. The CDR3 here is CASSDRVNEQYF. As DNA, the CDR3 is TGTGCCAGCAGCGACAGGGTCAACGAGCAGTACTTC.

The V gene is TRBV19, the J gene TRBJ1-3; no clear D. Germline V lookup: CDR1 LNHDA, CDR2 SQIVND (reference sequence). Trimming took 5 bases from V and 0 from J, leaving 14 bases between them. This CDR3 region has 16 residues. The CDR3 DNA sequence: TGTGCCAGTAGTGGCTTAACAGTAAACTCTGGAAACACCATATATTTT. The encoded protein is CASSGLTVNSGNTIYF.

This clone was seen more than once but under ten times. The rearrangement links TRBV7-2 to TRBJ2-2; 8 bases fit TRBD1. The CDR3 consists of 16 residues. Per germline, CDR1 SGHTA and CDR2 FQGNSA. V lost 1 base, J lost 4 bases, and 5 bases stayed unmatched. For the CDR3, the DNA is TGTGCCAGCAGCTTAGGGGACAGGCGTACCACCGGGGAGCTGTTTTTT. This translates into CASSLGDRRTTGELFF.

This clone occurred once. The chain joins TRBV7-9 to TRBJ1-2, with 11 bases fitting TRBD1. CDR1 SEHNR and CDR2 FQNEAQ come from the germline V gene (reference sequence). The CDR3 spans 15 residues. V gave up 4 bases and J gave up 3 bases; unmatched junction bases: 4. The CDR3 DNA reads as TGTGCCAGCAGCTCCAGGGACAGGGGGGACTATGGCTACACCTTC. Translated, it gives CASSSRDRGDYGYTF. The full variable domain, with the rest looked up from reference TRBV7-9 and TRBJ1-2, is DTGVSQNPRHKITKRGQNVTFRCDPISEHNRLYWYRQTLGQGPEFLTYFQNEAQLEKSRLLSDRFSAERPKGSFSTLEIQRTEQGDSAMYLCASSSRDRGDYGYTFGSGTRLTVV.

This chain links TRBV7-8 with TRBJ1-5; no firm D call. The ends were cut back, 3 bases at V and 4 bases at J, with 7 bases in the middle. Germline CDR1 reads SGHVS; CDR2 reads FQNEAQ. This CDR3 contains 13 residues. The CDR3 sequence: CASSFHRNQPQHF. CDR3 nucleotide sequence: TGTGCCAGCAGCTTTCACCGAAATCAGCCCCAGCATTTT.